Listed below are T cell receptor beta chains from one sample, sequenced in a study of MAIT cells during Salmonella Paratyphi A infection. TCRdb reprocessed the 5' RACE reads with MiXCR, giving one entry per CDR3 protein. The profile shows about 950 distinct CDR3 sequences, around 22% of them singletons. Source: MAIT cells from blood, taken at the middle sampling point of the challenge study. These receptor sequences come from a person aged 18-70 years who was deliberately infected with Salmonella Paratyphi A in a paratyphoid fever challenge study. CDR3s include the opening cysteine and the closing phenylalanine or tryptophan. A D gene is named only where the DNA matches it firmly. The size field is filled for only some rows; it gives once, few, many or a size class.

v_gene: TRBV12-3/TRBV12-4
abundance: .
d_gene: TRBD2
j_gene: TRBJ2-3
CDR3aa: CASSVAGGSYNEQYF
CDR3nt: TGTGCCAGCAGTGTAGCGGGAGGCTCCTACAATGAGCAGTATTTT

v_gene: TRBV15
abundance: .
d_gene: .
j_gene: TRBJ2-3
CDR3aa: CATSRGAESTDTQYF
CDR3nt: TGTGCCACCAGCAGAGGGGCGGAAAGCACAGATACGCAGTATTTT

v_gene: TRBV5-1
abundance: medium-sized
d_gene: TRBD2
j_gene: TRBJ2-2
CDR3aa: CASSFTAGVGPGELFF
CDR3nt: TGCGCCAGCAGCTTTACAGCGGGAGTAGGTCCCGGGGAGCTGTTTTTT

v_gene: TRBV20-1
abundance: many
d_gene: .
j_gene: TRBJ2-7
CDR3aa: CSANGLSTALEQYF
CDR3nt: TGCAGTGCCAATGGACTGTCAACCGCCCTCGAGCAGTACTTC

v_gene: TRBV4-2
abundance: .
d_gene: .
j_gene: TRBJ2-5
CDR3aa: CASSPHTGTAGTQYF
CDR3nt: TGTGCCAGCAGCCCACACACCGGGACCGCGGGGACCCAGTACTTC

v_gene: TRBV20-1
abundance: .
d_gene: .
j_gene: TRBJ2-6
CDR3aa: CSVSLGALSGANVLTF
CDR3nt: TGCAGTGTGTCTCTAGGGGCGCTTTCGGGGGCCAACGTCCTGACTTTC

v_gene: TRBV3-1
abundance: .
d_gene: .
j_gene: TRBJ2-7
CDR3aa: CASSRNREPFHEQYF
CDR3nt: TGTGCCAGCAGCCGGAACAGGGAACCATTCCACGAGCAGTACTTC

v_gene: TRBV20-1
abundance: .
d_gene: TRBD2
j_gene: TRBJ2-1
CDR3aa: CSARLAGDSGEQFF
CDR3nt: TGCAGTGCTAGACTAGCGGGAGACTCGGGTGAGCAGTTCTTC

v_gene: TRBV20-1
abundance: hyperexpanded
d_gene: .
j_gene: TRBJ2-7
CDR3aa: CSARGRLENEQYF
CDR3nt: TGCAGTGCTAGAGGCAGGCTAGAAAACGAGCAGTACTTC

v_gene: TRBV7-9
abundance: .
d_gene: .
j_gene: TRBJ2-7
CDR3aa: CASRKDGYEQYF
CDR3nt: TGTGCCAGCAGGAAGGACGGTTACGAGCAGTACTTC

v_gene: TRBV20-1
abundance: medium-sized
d_gene: TRBD2
j_gene: TRBJ2-7
CDR3aa: CSAKREGGSPEFEQYF
CDR3nt: TGCAGTGCGAAGCGGGAGGGTGGATCCCCGGAGTTCGAGCAGTACTTC

v_gene: TRBV6-1
abundance: .
d_gene: TRBD2
j_gene: TRBJ2-3
CDR3aa: CASSETSGGADTQYF
CDR3nt: TGTGCCAGCAGTGAAACTAGCGGGGGGGCAGATACGCAGTATTTT

v_gene: TRBV7-6
abundance: medium-sized
d_gene: TRBD1
j_gene: TRBJ2-7
CDR3aa: CASSPGQGADEQYF
CDR3nt: TGTGCCAGCAGCCCGGGACAGGGGGCCGACGAGCAGTACTTC

v_gene: TRBV5-1
abundance: .
d_gene: TRBD2
j_gene: TRBJ2-1
CDR3aa: CASSLDTVSGGSNEQFF
CDR3nt: TGCGCCAGCAGCTTGGATACGGTTAGCGGGGGCAGCAATGAGCAGTTCTTC

v_gene: TRBV24-1
abundance: many
d_gene: .
j_gene: TRBJ2-2
CDR3aa: CATSDLSRDTGELFF
CDR3nt: TGTGCCACCAGTGATTTATCCAGGGACACCGGGGAGCTGTTTTTT

v_gene: TRBV6-4
abundance: few
d_gene: .
j_gene: TRBJ2-2
CDR3aa: CASSEDGGDTGELFF
CDR3nt: TGTGCCAGCAGTGAGGACGGAGGGGACACCGGGGAGCTGTTTTTT

v_gene: TRBV19
abundance: medium-sized
d_gene: .
j_gene: TRBJ2-1
CDR3aa: CASSTHFGASSYNEQFF
CDR3nt: TGTGCCAGTAGTACCCATTTCGGGGCGAGCTCCTACAATGAGCAGTTCTTC

v_gene: TRBV6-2/TRBV6-3
abundance: .
d_gene: TRBD2
j_gene: TRBJ2-7
CDR3aa: CASSTTSGGPYEQYF
CDR3nt: TGTGCCAGCAGTACGACTAGCGGGGGGCCCTACGAGCAGTACTTC

v_gene: TRBV6-4
abundance: .
d_gene: TRBD2
j_gene: TRBJ2-1
CDR3aa: CASSGTSSYNEQFF
CDR3nt: TGTGCCAGCAGTGGGACTAGCAGTTACAATGAGCAGTTCTTC

v_gene: TRBV6-1
abundance: once
d_gene: .
j_gene: TRBJ1-5
CDR3aa: CASSLRQEPTNQPQHF
CDR3nt: TGTGCCAGCAGTCTGAGACAGGAGCCAACCAATCAGCCCCAGCATTTT

v_gene: TRBV15
abundance: many
d_gene: .
j_gene: TRBJ2-7
CDR3aa: CATSRDSPYEQYF
CDR3nt: TGTGCCACCAGCAGGGACAGTCCCTACGAGCAGTACTTC

v_gene: TRBV6-2/TRBV6-3
abundance: large
d_gene: .
j_gene: TRBJ2-3
CDR3aa: CASSYAASEVDTQYF
CDR3nt: TGTGCCAGCAGTTACGCGGCTTCCGAGGTGGATACGCAGTATTTT

v_gene: TRBV20-1
abundance: medium-sized
d_gene: .
j_gene: TRBJ1-1
CDR3aa: CSARTLRGTEAFF
CDR3nt: TGCAGTGCTCGGACCTTAAGGGGCACTGAAGCTTTCTTT

v_gene: TRBV6-5
abundance: .
d_gene: .
j_gene: TRBJ2-6
CDR3aa: CASSYSTGTGANVLTF
CDR3nt: TGTGCCAGCAGTTACTCCACAGGAACTGGGGCCAACGTCCTGACTTTC

v_gene: TRBV15
abundance: few
d_gene: .
j_gene: TRBJ2-5
CDR3aa: CATGGGSETQYF
CDR3nt: TGTGCCACCGGGGGGGGCTCGGAGACCCAGTACTTC

v_gene: TRBV10-3
abundance: .
d_gene: TRBD1
j_gene: TRBJ2-3
CDR3aa: CAISETGETDTQYF
CDR3nt: TGTGCCATCAGCGAAACAGGGGAAACAGATACGCAGTATTTT

v_gene: TRBV6-5
abundance: medium-sized
d_gene: .
j_gene: TRBJ1-1
CDR3aa: CATLSSRRTEAFF
CDR3nt: TGTGCCACCTTAAGTTCTCGGCGGACTGAAGCTTTCTTT

v_gene: TRBV6-1
abundance: few
d_gene: .
j_gene: TRBJ1-1
CDR3aa: CASSTLLGTPNTEAFF
CDR3nt: TGTGCCAGCAGTACGCTGCTCGGGACACCGAACACTGAAGCTTTCTTT

v_gene: TRBV4-2
abundance: few
d_gene: .
j_gene: TRBJ2-6
CDR3aa: CASSQGGSSGANVLTF
CDR3nt: TGTGCCAGCAGCCAAGGGGGTAGCTCTGGGGCCAACGTCCTGACTTTC

v_gene: TRBV7-2
abundance: medium-sized
d_gene: .
j_gene: TRBJ2-5
CDR3aa: CASRFTGRETQYF
CDR3nt: TGTGCCAGCCGATTTACAGGGAGAGAGACCCAGTACTTC

v_gene: TRBV6-5
abundance: many
d_gene: TRBD2
j_gene: TRBJ2-1
CDR3aa: CASSASSGYNEQFF
CDR3nt: TGTGCCAGCAGTGCCTCTAGCGGCTACAATGAGCAGTTCTTC

v_gene: TRBV6-4
abundance: .
d_gene: TRBD2
j_gene: TRBJ2-1
CDR3aa: CASSEGTSGGNEQFF
CDR3nt: TGTGCCAGCAGTGAAGGGACTAGCGGGGGCAATGAGCAGTTCTTC

v_gene: TRBV20-1
abundance: medium-sized
d_gene: TRBD1
j_gene: TRBJ1-5
CDR3aa: CSARGQGGYEPQHF
CDR3nt: TGCAGTGCTAGAGGACAGGGGGGATACGAGCCCCAGCATTTT

v_gene: TRBV20-1
abundance: large
d_gene: TRBD1
j_gene: TRBJ1-5
CDR3aa: CSASVVQGSNQPQHF
CDR3nt: TGCAGTGCTAGTGTAGTACAGGGGAGCAATCAGCCCCAGCATTTT

v_gene: TRBV7-3
abundance: medium-sized
d_gene: .
j_gene: TRBJ1-2
CDR3aa: CASSYGDHGYTF
CDR3nt: TGTGCCAGCAGCTACGGGGATCATGGCTACACCTTC

v_gene: TRBV3-1
abundance: .
d_gene: .
j_gene: TRBJ2-2
CDR3aa: CASSPRSDSGRNGELFF
CDR3nt: TGTGCCAGCAGCCCCAGAAGCGACAGCGGGCGGAACGGGGAGCTGTTTTTT

v_gene: TRBV20-1
abundance: medium-sized
d_gene: TRBD2
j_gene: TRBJ2-5
CDR3aa: CSARAPGGLETQYF
CDR3nt: TGCAGTGCTAGAGCCCCGGGGGGGCTTGAGACCCAGTACTTC

v_gene: TRBV10-3
abundance: .
d_gene: .
j_gene: TRBJ1-1
CDR3aa: CAISESGEVAEAFF
CDR3nt: TGTGCCATCAGTGAGTCGGGGGAGGTCGCTGAAGCTTTCTTT

v_gene: TRBV20-1
abundance: medium-sized
d_gene: TRBD1
j_gene: TRBJ2-7
CDR3aa: CSAHGQDPSLLSHPYEQYF
CDR3nt: TGCAGTGCCCACGGACAGGACCCTAGTTTACTCTCACACCCCTACGAGCAGTACTTC

v_gene: TRBV20-1
abundance: .
d_gene: TRBD2
j_gene: TRBJ2-3
CDR3aa: CSARPLAGVSTDTQYF
CDR3nt: TGCAGTGCTCGCCCACTAGCGGGAGTCTCCACAGATACGCAGTATTTT

v_gene: TRBV20-1
abundance: few
d_gene: .
j_gene: TRBJ1-6
CDR3aa: CSARAPGDNSPLHF
CDR3nt: TGCAGTGCTAGAGCGCCAGGGGACAATTCACCCCTCCACTTT

v_gene: TRBV4-2
abundance: .
d_gene: .
j_gene: TRBJ1-1
CDR3aa: CASSYQTTQGDTEAFF
CDR3nt: TGTGCCAGCAGCTACCAAACAACCCAGGGTGACACTGAAGCTTTCTTT

v_gene: TRBV12-5
abundance: .
d_gene: TRBD1
j_gene: TRBJ1-5
CDR3aa: CASGLADREEQPQHF
CDR3nt: TGTGCTAGTGGTTTGGCCGACAGGGAAGAACAGCCCCAGCATTTT

v_gene: TRBV29-1
abundance: few
d_gene: TRBD1
j_gene: TRBJ2-2
CDR3aa: CSVAGQGDTGELFF
CDR3nt: TGCAGCGTTGCGGGACAGGGGGACACCGGGGAGCTGTTTTTT

v_gene: TRBV20-1
abundance: medium-sized
d_gene: .
j_gene: TRBJ2-1
CDR3aa: CSAGLGYYNEQFF
CDR3nt: TGCAGTGCTGGGCTCGGGTATTACAATGAGCAGTTCTTC

v_gene: TRBV20-1
abundance: few
d_gene: .
j_gene: TRBJ1-5
CDR3aa: CSAREPRENQPQHF
CDR3nt: TGCAGTGCTAGAGAACCCAGGGAGAATCAGCCCCAGCATTTT